The sequence of this TCR beta chain was determined in a study of early T cells in non-severe SARS-CoV-2 infection. Study at large: Sequencing input comprised bulk RNA from unsorted whole blood; chain pairing was not available.

General observations from the study: Sequences matched to VDJdb favored anti-spike CD8 responses, while private and CD4 specificities were missed.

Individual cDNA molecules were tagged with unique molecular identifiers, the study reported. TCRdb fed the 5' RACE reads into MiXCR, producing one record per CDR3 protein. The repertoire holds more than 80,000 distinct CDR3 sequences, roughly an eighth seen once, with approximately 1.5% in the top ten. This clonotype was counted many times. What it recognizes is unknown. The germline V gene has CDR1 SEHNR and CDR2 FQNEAQ (reference sequence). Trimming removed 5 bases from V and 3 bases from J; junction bases left unmatched: 2. The CDR3 spans 14 residues. This chain joins TRBV7-9 and TRBJ2-7; 12 bases map to TRBD1. This TCR was sampled from an adult who was a healthcare worker with PCR-confirmed SARS-CoV-2 infection or an uninfected control (not recorded which). The sequenced material came from whole blood. CDR3 nucleotides: TGTGCCAGCAGCGGGGACAGGGGGCTCTACGAGCAGTACTTC. It yields the protein CASSGDRGLYEQYF.